The clone carrying this TCR beta chain came up once. The antigen is unknown. TCRdb's copy holds only in-frame clones and misses some; the assay was immunoSEQ multiplex PCR. The data hold fewer than 100,000 clones, with 87% observed a single time. The V end lost 7 bases, the J end lost 0 bases, and 9 bases lay between the germline ends. The germline V gene encodes CDR1 SNHLY and CDR2 FYNNEI. The CDR3 is made up of 14 amino acids. This specimen belongs to a study of T cells in localized non-small cell lung cancer. General study results and limits: Adjacent uninvolved lung had the highest clonality, suggesting focused antigen responses.

The source is a man between 40 and 70 years old with stage I squamous cell lung carcinoma. V and J are TRBV2 and TRBJ2-2; D remains unclear. This material consisted of peripheral blood, taken before any cancer treatment. Here the CDR3 reads CASTIGANTGELFF. Here the CDR3 DNA reads TGTGCCAGCACAATTGGAGCGAACACCGGGGAGCTGTTTTTT. The full variable domain, rest sourced from reference TRBV2 and TRBJ2-2, is EPEVTQTPSHQVTQMGQEVILRCVPISNHLYFYWYRQILGQKVEFLVSFYNNEISEKSEIFDDQFSVERPDGSNFTLKIRSTKLEDSAMYFCASTIGANTGELFFGEGSRLTVL.